These 2 T cell receptor beta chains were all obtained from the same sample, sequenced in a study of cytomegalovirus exposure and HLA in healthy donors. The PCR used 60 Vbeta and 13 Jbeta primers. Repertoires were generated with immunoSEQ multiplex PCR, while TCRdb's copy carries only in-frame clones and drops some. The sample shows about 57,000 clones, around 82% of them seen only once. The sequenced sample consisted of PBMCs. The receptors originated from a male donor in good health and CMV-seronegative.

The chain carries TRBV7-2 and TRBJ2-5; D uncertain. Trimming pared 5 bases from V and 5 bases from J, leaving 6 bases between. The CDR3 covers 11 residues. Germline CDR1 SGHTA, CDR2 FQGNSA. This chain's CDR3 is CASSPSETQYF. The CDR3 bases are TGTGCCAGCAGCCCTTCGGAGACCCAGTACTTC. The full variable domain, its missing parts supplied by reference TRBV7-2 and TRBJ2-5, is GAGVSQSPSNKVTEKGKDVELRCDPISGHTALYWYRQSLGQGLEFLIYFQGNSAPDKSGLPSDRFSAERTGGSVSTLTIQRTQQEDSAVYLCASSPSETQYFGPGTRLLVL.

The chain has TRBV4-2 and TRBJ2-3; 10 nucleotides agree with TRBD2. Germline V gene sequence: CDR1 LGHNA, CDR2 YNFKEQ. The CDR3 spans 17 residues. Germline trimming cut 8 bases from V and 3 bases from J; bases unmatched to any gene: 14. The CDR3 region is CASSRRTTSGETDTQYF. CDR3 DNA: TGTGCCAGCTCCCGAAGAACCACTAGCGGGGAGACAGATACGCAGTATTTT.